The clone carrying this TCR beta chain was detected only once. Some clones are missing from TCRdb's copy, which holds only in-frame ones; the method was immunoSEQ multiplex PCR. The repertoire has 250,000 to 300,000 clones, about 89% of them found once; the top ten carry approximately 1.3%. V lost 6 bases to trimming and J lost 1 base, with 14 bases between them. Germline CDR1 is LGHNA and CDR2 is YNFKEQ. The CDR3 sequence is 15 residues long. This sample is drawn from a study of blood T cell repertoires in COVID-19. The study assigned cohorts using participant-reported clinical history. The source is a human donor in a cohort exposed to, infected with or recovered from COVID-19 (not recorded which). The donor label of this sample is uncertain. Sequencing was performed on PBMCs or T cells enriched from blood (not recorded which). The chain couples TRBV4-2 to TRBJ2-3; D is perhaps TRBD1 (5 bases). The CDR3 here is CASRPDTGRTDTQYF. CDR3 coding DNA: TGTGCCAGCAGACCGGACACGGGCCGCACAGATACGCAGTATTTT.